This record covers a single TCR beta chain. Germline-derived CDR1 and CDR2 are MNHEY and SMNVEV (reference sequence). The V end lost 6 bases, the J end lost 0 bases, and 6 bases lay between the germline ends. The CDR3 covers 12 residues. The entry originates in a study of blood T cell repertoires in COVID-19. Study context: Some COVID-19 samples were acute and others convalescent; all came from the United States, Italy and Spain. PBMCs, B-cell-depleted T cells, or T cells provided the cDNA or gDNA that made up the material.

Only in-frame clones appear in the TCRdb table, and some are missing; sequencing was by immunoSEQ multiplex PCR. The table records some 74,000 clones, roughly 80% of them present only once. The sample was peripheral blood. This clonotype was obtained from a woman of 80 years or more with acute or convalescent COVID-19. The rearrangement links TRBV27 to TRBJ2-7; D is ambiguous. This CDR3 reads CASSRSSYEQYF. CDR3 bases: TGTGCCAGCAGCCGTAGCTCCTACGAGCAGTACTTC.